The rows below give T cell receptor beta chains drawn from one sample of a study of blood T cells in healthy people across ages. Each CDR3 protein is one row after TCRdb ran MiXCR on the 5' RACE reads. Of just over 1 million distinct CDR3 sequences in the sample, more than 40% were seen once. Specimen: blood. These receptors originate from a woman aged 55-70 years in good health. Both conserved end residues are part of each CDR3. The order of the fields is V gene, clone size, J gene, D gene, CDR3 protein, CDR3 DNA. A D gene is named only where the DNA matches it firmly. The size entry is marked missing in some rows and otherwise reads once, few, many or a size class.

TRBV6-2/TRBV6-3,.,TRBJ2-7,.,CASEGLVHYEQYF,TGTGCTTCGGAGGGGCTAGTTCACTACGAGCAGTACTTC
TRBV5-1,few,TRBJ1-4,.,CASSLAGEEKLFF,TGCGCCAGCAGCTTGGCCGGAGAGGAAAAACTGTTTTTT
TRBV7-9,.,TRBJ2-1,TRBD1,CASSLGLGQSCNEQFF,TGTGCCAGCAGCTTAGGGCTGGGACAGTCCTGCAATGAGCAGTTCTTC
TRBV29-1,.,TRBJ2-1,.,CSVEGGDEQFF,TGCAGCGTTGAAGGGGGCGATGAGCAGTTCTTC
TRBV28,.,TRBJ2-7,.,CASTSGNRDYHEQYF,TGTGCCAGCACCTCCGGTAACAGGGATTATCACGAGCAGTACTTC
TRBV5-1,.,TRBJ2-1,.,CASSLVRVQFF,TGCGCCAGCAGCTTGGTCAGGGTGCAGTTCTTC
TRBV5-1,.,TRBJ2-6,TRBD1,CASSITGDGANVLTF,TGCGCCAGCAGCATCACAGGGGATGGGGCCAACGTCCTGACTTTC
TRBV28,once,TRBJ2-7,TRBD2,CASSLLAGEAGYNEQYF,TGTGCCAGCAGTTTACTAGCGGGAGAGGCGGGGTACAATGAGCAGTACTTC
TRBV27,many,TRBJ2-7,TRBD2,CASSSTLARSYEQYF,TGTGCCAGCAGTTCAACACTAGCGCGATCCTACGAGCAGTACTTC
TRBV25-1,.,TRBJ2-1,.,CASSDDFAYNEQFF,TGTGCCAGCAGTGATGACTTTGCCTACAATGAGCAGTTCTTC
TRBV19,.,TRBJ1-4,TRBD1,CASSIRGQDEKLFF,TGTGCCAGTAGTATCAGGGGGCAAGATGAAAAACTGTTTTTT
TRBV20-1,.,TRBJ1-1,TRBD1,CSASHRGANTEAFF,TGCAGTGCTTCACACAGGGGCGCAAACACTGAAGCTTTCTTT
TRBV9,few,TRBJ2-1,TRBD2,CASSVRLAGGGNEQFF,TGTGCCAGCAGCGTACGGCTAGCGGGAGGGGGGAATGAGCAGTTCTTC
TRBV20-1,.,TRBJ2-7,.,CSALGRSSYEQYF,TGCAGTGCTTTAGGGAGGAGCTCCTACGAGCAGTACTTC
TRBV18,few,TRBJ2-7,TRBD1,CASSPPRDSRQQYF,TGTGCCAGCTCGCCACCCCGGGACAGTCGCCAGCAGTACTTC
TRBV27,.,TRBJ2-1,.,CASRTAGRAYNEQFF,TGTGCCAGCAGGACAGCAGGGCGGGCCTACAATGAGCAGTTCTTC
TRBV29-1,.,TRBJ2-3,.,CSVEPPDTQYF,TGCAGCGTTGAGCCCCCGGATACGCAGTATTTT
TRBV7-7,.,TRBJ2-3,.,CASSFSLVADTQYF,TGTGCCAGCAGCTTTAGCTTGGTTGCAGATACGCAGTATTTT
TRBV3-1,.,TRBJ2-5,.,CASSQVSRVWEETQYF,TGTGCCAGCAGCCAAGTCAGCCGGGTTTGGGAAGAGACCCAGTACTTC
TRBV14,.,TRBJ2-5,.,CASSQDFIQETQYF,TGTGCCAGCAGCCAAGATTTCATCCAAGAGACCCAGTACTTC
TRBV20-1,few,TRBJ1-2,.,CSARVAGAIYGYTF,TGCAGTGCTAGAGTTGCAGGGGCGATCTATGGCTACACCTTC
TRBV20-1,.,TRBJ2-1,.,CSARTWSSYNEQFF,TGCAGTGCCAGGACTTGGAGCTCCTACAATGAGCAGTTCTTC
TRBV7-9,few,TRBJ2-3,.,CASSQSQDTQYF,TGTGCCAGCAGCCAGTCCCAAGATACGCAGTATTTT
TRBV2,few,TRBJ2-4,.,CASSTTAKNIQYF,TGTGCCAGCAGTACGACAGCAAAAAACATTCAGTACTTC
TRBV18,few,TRBJ2-1,.,CASSPLGHGSANEQFF,TGTGCCAGCTCACCACTAGGTCACGGGTCTGCCAATGAGCAGTTCTTC
TRBV29-1,.,TRBJ1-1,TRBD1,CSVGGTANTEAFF,TGCAGCGTTGGAGGGACAGCGAACACTGAAGCTTTCTTT
TRBV2,few,TRBJ2-5,TRBD2,CASSQIAGETQYF,TGTGCCAGCAGTCAAATAGCGGGAGAGACCCAGTACTTC
TRBV30,.,TRBJ1-5,.,CAWSFTTTTGNQPQHF,TGTGCCTGGAGTTTTACGACCACTACTGGCAATCAGCCCCAGCATTTT
TRBV5-5,.,TRBJ2-1,.,CASAPRGLYEQFF,TGTGCCAGCGCCCCCCGGGGGCTCTATGAGCAGTTCTTC
TRBV10-2,.,TRBJ2-5,TRBD2,CASRGRAGGETQYF,TGCGCCAGCAGGGGACGAGCGGGAGGAGAGACCCAGTACTTC
TRBV27,.,TRBJ1-5,.,CASSLSWGGNQPQHF,TGTGCCAGCAGTTTATCGTGGGGGGGCAATCAGCCCCAGCATTTT
TRBV7-6,few,TRBJ2-1,.,CASSLAGVKYNEQFF,TGTGCCAGCAGCTTAGCGGGAGTAAAATACAATGAGCAGTTCTTC
TRBV6-5,.,TRBJ2-3,TRBD2,CASTSSGSSTDTQYF,TGTGCCAGCACCTCTAGCGGTTCTAGCACAGATACGCAGTATTTT
TRBV18,.,TRBJ2-1,TRBD2,CASSPLAGGVYNEQFF,TGTGCCAGCTCCCCTCTAGCGGGAGGCGTCTACAATGAGCAGTTCTTC
TRBV6-2/TRBV6-3,.,TRBJ1-4,.,CASSYSGENREVPEEKLFF,TGTGCCAGCAGTTACTCGGGGGAGAACAGGGAGGTTCCGGAGGAAAAACTGTTTTTT
TRBV19,few,TRBJ2-1,.,CASSSGRDHNEQFF,TGTGCCAGTAGTAGCGGGCGGGACCACAATGAGCAGTTCTTC
TRBV21-1,.,TRBJ2-5,.,CASSKAGRHLQETQYF,TGTGCCAGCAGCAAAGCGGGCCGACACCTCCAAGAGACCCAGTACTTC
TRBV3-1,few,TRBJ2-3,.,CASGAAYGDTQYF,TGTGCCAGCGGGGCAGCCTATGGAGATACGCAGTATTTT
TRBV21-1,.,TRBJ2-7,.,CASSKKDRGVSYEQYF,TGTGCCAGCAGCAAAAAGGACAGGGGCGTCTCCTACGAGCAGTACTTC
TRBV27,few,TRBJ2-5,TRBD2,CASSPSTGGLETQYF,TGTGCCAGCAGTCCCTCTACGGGGGGGTTGGAGACCCAGTACTTC
TRBV25-1,.,TRBJ1-4,TRBD1,CASSDPGQGIEKLFF,TGTGCCAGCAGTGATCCGGGACAGGGGATTGAAAAACTGTTTTTT
TRBV11-3,.,TRBJ2-1,.,CASSFRERVGEQFF,TGTGCCAGCAGCTTTCGGGAGAGGGTTGGTGAGCAGTTCTTC
TRBV7-3,few,TRBJ2-2,TRBD2,CASSVGTSPGELFF,TGTGCCAGCAGCGTGGGGACTAGCCCCGGGGAGCTGTTTTTT
TRBV6-5,.,TRBJ1-5,.,CASEGTQHF,TGTGCCAGCGAAGGTACCCAGCATTTT
TRBV20-1,few,TRBJ2-7,TRBD1,CSAKTGDTYEQYF,TGCAGTGCTAAGACAGGGGATACCTACGAGCAGTACTTC
TRBV4-1,few,TRBJ2-3,.,CASSQAGTLSTDTQYF,TGCGCCAGCAGCCAGGCTGGGACACTATCCACAGATACGCAGTATTTT
TRBV7-6,few,TRBJ2-7,.,CASVGGAAYEQYF,TGTGCCAGCGTTGGGGGCGCAGCCTACGAGCAGTACTTC
TRBV4-2,.,TRBJ1-1,TRBD1,CASSPPRDSPMPLSEAFF,TGTGCCAGCAGCCCGCCCCGGGACAGTCCTATGCCTCTCTCAGAAGCTTTCTTT
TRBV4-1,.,TRBJ2-1,.,CASSHRRGSLYEEFF,TGCGCCAGCAGCCACCGGAGAGGTAGTTTGTATGAGGAGTTCTTC
TRBV27,.,TRBJ2-1,.,CASSSQGRGELAEYNEQFF,TGTGCCAGCAGTTCACAGGGCAGGGGGGAACTAGCGGAATACAATGAGCAGTTCTTC
TRBV7-2,many,TRBJ1-2,TRBD1,CASSFTGGYGYTF,TGTGCCAGCAGCTTTACAGGGGGGTATGGCTACACCTTC
TRBV24-1,few,TRBJ2-1,TRBD1,CATSDLQRGQGEFF,TGTGCCACCAGTGATTTGCAGAGGGGACAGGGAGAGTTCTTC
TRBV7-9,.,TRBJ2-7,.,CASSLLKGGSEQYF,TGTGCCAGCAGCTTATTGAAAGGAGGCTCCGAGCAGTACTTC
TRBV27,.,TRBJ2-1,.,CASSPTTRAVYNEQFF,TGTGCCAGCAGTCCCACAACTAGGGCGGTCTACAATGAGCAGTTCTTC
TRBV29-1,many,TRBJ2-3,TRBD1,CSAMTGGDDTQYF,TGCAGCGCCATGACAGGGGGCGATGATACGCAGTATTTT